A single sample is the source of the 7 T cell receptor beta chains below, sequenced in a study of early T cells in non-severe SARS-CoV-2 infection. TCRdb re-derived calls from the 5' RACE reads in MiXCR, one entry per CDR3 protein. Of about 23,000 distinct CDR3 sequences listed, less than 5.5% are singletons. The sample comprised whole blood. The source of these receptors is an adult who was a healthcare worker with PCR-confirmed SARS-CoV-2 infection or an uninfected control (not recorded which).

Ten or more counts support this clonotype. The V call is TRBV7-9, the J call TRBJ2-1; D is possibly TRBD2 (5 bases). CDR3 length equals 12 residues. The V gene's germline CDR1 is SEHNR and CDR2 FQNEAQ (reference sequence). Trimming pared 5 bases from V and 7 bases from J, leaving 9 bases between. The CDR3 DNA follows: TGTGCCAGCAGCCAACTAGTTAATGAGCAGTTCTTC. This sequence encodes CASSQLVNEQFF. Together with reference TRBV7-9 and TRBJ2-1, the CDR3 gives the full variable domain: DTGVSQNPRHKITKRGQNVTFRCDPISEHNRLYWYRQTLGQGPEFLTYFQNEAQLEKSRLLSDRFSAERPKGSFSTLEIQRTEQGDSAMYLCASSQLVNEQFFGPGTRLTVL.

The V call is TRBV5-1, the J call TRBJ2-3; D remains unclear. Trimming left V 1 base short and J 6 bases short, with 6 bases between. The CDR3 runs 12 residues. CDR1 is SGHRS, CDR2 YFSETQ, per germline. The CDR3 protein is CASSLFMDTQYF. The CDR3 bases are TGCGCCAGCAGCTTGTTCATGGATACGCAGTATTTT.

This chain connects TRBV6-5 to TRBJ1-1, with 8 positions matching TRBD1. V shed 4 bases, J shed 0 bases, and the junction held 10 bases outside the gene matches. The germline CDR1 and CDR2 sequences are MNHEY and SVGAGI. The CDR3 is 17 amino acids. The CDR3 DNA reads TGTGCCAGCAGTTTATCAGGGCAGGGGGCGATGAACACTGAAGCTTTCTTT. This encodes CASSLSGQGAMNTEAFF.

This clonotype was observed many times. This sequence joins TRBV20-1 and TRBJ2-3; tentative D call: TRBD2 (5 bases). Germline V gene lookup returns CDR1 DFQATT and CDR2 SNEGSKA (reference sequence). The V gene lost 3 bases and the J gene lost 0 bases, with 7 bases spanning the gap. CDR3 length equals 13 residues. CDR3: CSASGISTDTQYF. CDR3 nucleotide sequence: TGCAGTGCTAGCGGGATCAGCACAGATACGCAGTATTTT.

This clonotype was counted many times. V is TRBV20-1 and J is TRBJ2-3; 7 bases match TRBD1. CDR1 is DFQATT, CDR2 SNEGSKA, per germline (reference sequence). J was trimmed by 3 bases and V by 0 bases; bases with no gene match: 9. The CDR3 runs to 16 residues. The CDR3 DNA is TGCAGTGCTAGAGAACCCGGGACAGCCTTAACAGATACGCAGTATTTT. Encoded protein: CSAREPGTALTDTQYF.

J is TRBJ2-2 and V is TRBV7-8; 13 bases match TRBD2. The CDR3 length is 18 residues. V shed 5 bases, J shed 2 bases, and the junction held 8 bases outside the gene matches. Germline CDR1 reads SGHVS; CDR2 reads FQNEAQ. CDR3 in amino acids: CASSQSGTSGINTGELFF. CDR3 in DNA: TGTGCCAGCAGCCAATCCGGGACTAGCGGGATTAACACCGGGGAGCTGTTTTTT.

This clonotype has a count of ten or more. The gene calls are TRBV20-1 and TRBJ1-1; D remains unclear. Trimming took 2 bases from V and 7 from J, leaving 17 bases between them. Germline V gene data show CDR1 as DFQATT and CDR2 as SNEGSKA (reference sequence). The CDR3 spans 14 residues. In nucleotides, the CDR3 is TGCAGTGCTAGACATCCCCAAAAACAGATTGAAGCTTTCTTT. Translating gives CSARHPQKQIEAFF.